What follows are 22 T cell receptor beta chains derived from one specimen sequenced in a study of regulatory T cells in long-lasting Graves disease. Researchers made TCR beta libraries by using iRepertoire HTBI primers and running Arm-PCR on CDR3 regions. TCRdb used MiXCR to reprocess the multiplex PCR reads, holding one entry per CDR3 protein. The sample consists of roughly 560,000 distinct CDR3 sequences, about 12% of them appearing once. The time point is: newly diagnosed GD, antithyroid drugs for less than 3 months. Construction of the TCR library relied on RNA isolated from PBMCs. These data were likewise used in another study, on T cells in Graves' hyperthyroidism and ophthalmopathy.

Sequenced material: peripheral blood mononuclear cells (PBMCs), taken at new diagnosis, from a patient treated with antithyroid drugs. The receptors derive from a woman between 25 and 40 years old with Graves disease.

This clonotype was observed a few times. The CDR3 nucleotides are TGCGCCAGCAGCCAAGACCCCAAACCCTACTACGAGCAGTACTTC. This translates into CASSQDPKPYYEQYF. The V and J genes are TRBV4-1 and TRBJ2-7; D is uncertain. Germline V CDR1 and CDR2: MGHRA, YSYEKL. The CDR3 runs to 15 residues. V was clipped by 0 bases and J by 3 bases, with 12 bases between them.

The chain joins TRBV19 to TRBJ2-4; 9 bases are a match to TRBD1. J lost 3 bases, V lost 9 bases, and 12 bases had no gene match. The length of the CDR3 is 16 residues. Germline V lookup: CDR1 LNHDA, CDR2 SQIVND (reference sequence). The CDR3 here is CASQPGQGVLKNIQYF. In DNA form, the CDR3 reads TGTGCCAGCCAACCGGGACAGGGAGTACTCAAAAACATTCAGTACTTC.

The chain has TRBV11-3 and TRBJ2-2, with 11 bases identical to TRBD2. Per germline, CDR1 SGHNT and CDR2 YENEEA. The CDR3 covers 17 residues. After removal of 7 bases from V and 3 bases from J, the junction contained 10 bases not matched to a gene. The CDR3 coding sequence is TGTGCCAGCAATCCTAGCGGGAGGCCGGAATACACCGGGGAGCTGTTTTTT. The encoded protein is CASNPSGRPEYTGELFF.

At least ten counts were recorded for this clonotype. The CDR3 reads CASIPGLGRANEQFF. CDR3 bases: TGTGCCAGCATCCCCGGACTAGGCAGGGCCAATGAGCAGTTCTTC. The chain employs TRBV27 and TRBJ2-1; 7 bases agree with TRBD2. The CDR3 extends over 15 amino acids. The V and J ends lost 7 bases and 6 bases, in that order; junction bases with no gene match: 12. CDR1 is MNHEY, CDR2 SMNVEV, per germline (reference sequence).

This clonotype has ten or more counts. The J gene is TRBJ2-7, the V gene TRBV7-9; 9 bases fit TRBD1. V lost 1 base, J lost 5 bases, and 15 bases stayed unmatched. This CDR3 region has 18 residues. CDR1 is SEHNR and CDR2 is FQNEAQ in the germline V gene (reference sequence). The CDR3 sequence: CASSLVPRRQGVWDEQYF. CDR3 bases: TGTGCCAGCAGCTTAGTCCCCCGTAGACAGGGGGTGTGGGACGAGCAGTACTTC.

This clonotype was detected a few times. The rearrangement links TRBV20-1 to TRBJ1-2; D is perhaps TRBD1 (6 bases). Trimming removed 6 bases at V and 6 bases at J, with 20 bases between. The CDR3 covers 14 residues. Germline values: CDR1 DFQATT, CDR2 SNEGSKA (reference sequence). DNA of the CDR3: TGCAGTGCCACCAGGGGACCTTTCCAGGATGGCTACACCTTC. Translated: CSATRGPFQDGYTF.

The chain uses TRBV30 and TRBJ2-3; D perhaps matches TRBD1 (6 bases). The germline CDR1 and CDR2 sequences are GTSNPN and SVGIG (reference sequence). V dropped 0 bases and J dropped 2 bases, with 12 bases sitting between them. The CDR3 has 15 amino acids. The DNA of the CDR3 is TGTGCCTGGAGTGTCGGGCAGGGGTCCACAGATACGCAGTATTTT. Translated, it gives CAWSVGQGSTDTQYF.

This clonotype was seen ten or more times. This rearrangement joins TRBV7-9 to TRBJ2-5, with 10 bases fitting TRBD2. Germline-derived CDR1 and CDR2 are SEHNR and FQNEAQ (reference sequence). V was pared by 5 bases and J by 5 bases, with 8 bases of the junction left unmatched. The CDR3 extends over 15 amino acids. The CDR3 nucleotides are TGTGCCAGCAGCGTAATAGCGGGAGGAAGGGAGACCCAGTACTTC. Its protein is CASSVIAGGRETQYF.

This clonotype was counted ten times or more. This rearrangement joins TRBV11-2 to TRBJ1-1; 7 bases map to TRBD1. The CDR3 has 12 amino acids. Per germline, CDR1 SGHAT and CDR2 FQNNGV. J was trimmed by 6 bases and V by 4 bases; bases with no gene match: 2. The DNA of the CDR3 is TGTGCCAGCAGCTCGCAGGGGGCTGAAGCTTTCTTT. It is translated as CASSSQGAEAFF.

This clonotype was counted many times. The rearrangement uses TRBV6-5 and TRBJ2-1; TRBD1 agrees at 8 bases. The germline CDR1 and CDR2 sequences are MNHEY and SVGAGI. V shed 2 bases, J shed 12 bases, and the junction held 12 bases outside the gene matches. CDR3 length equals 15 residues. CDR3: CASSYDRGRGGGQFF. The CDR3 nucleotides are TGTGCCAGCAGTTACGACAGGGGACGGGGTGGCGGGCAGTTCTTC.

CDR3 residues: CASSQELAGTDTQYF. The CDR3 DNA reads as TGTGCCAGCAGCCAAGAGCTAGCGGGCACAGATACGCAGTATTTT. The V call is TRBV4-2, the J call TRBJ2-3; 7 positions match TRBD2. Germline values: CDR1 LGHNA, CDR2 YNFKEQ. The CDR3 totals 15 residues. V shed 0 bases and J 1 base; nucleotides not matched to a gene: 1.

This clonotype was seen more than once but under ten times. The chain links TRBV5-1 to TRBJ2-5, with a possible D match to TRBD2 (6 bases). Trimming pared 2 bases from V and 0 bases from J, leaving 11 bases between. Germline V lookup: CDR1 SGHRS, CDR2 YFSETQ. This CDR3 is 15 amino acids long. The CDR3 loop reads CASSFGGRYQETQYF. The CDR3 DNA reads as TGCGCCAGCAGCTTTGGTGGGAGGTACCAAGAGACCCAGTACTTC.

This clonotype appeared many times. The CDR3 region has the DNA TGTGCCAGCAGCTTCGGCGACAGGGCCGATGAAAAACTGTTTTTT. As protein: CASSFGDRADEKLFF. V gene TRBV7-9 combines with J gene TRBJ1-4, with 7 bases identical to TRBD1. V was pared by 3 bases and J by 6 bases, with 7 bases of the junction left unmatched. Germline values: CDR1 SEHNR, CDR2 FQNEAQ (reference sequence). The CDR3 sequence is 15 residues long.

This clonotype was counted ten times or more. The chain recombines TRBV29-1 with TRBJ2-1, with TRBD2 matching 8 bases. V lost 8 bases, J lost 2 bases, and 8 bases stayed unmatched. The germline V gene has CDR1 SQVTM and CDR2 ANQGSEA. This CDR3 contains 14 residues. As DNA, the CDR3 is TGCAGCTCGGGGGGGCAGCCTACCTACAATGAGCAGTTCTTC. Translation: CSSGGQPTYNEQFF.

This clonotype was seen ten or more times. This chain joins TRBV18 and TRBJ1-1; TRBD1 matches at 8 bases. This CDR3 spans 17 amino acids. V lost 1 base, J lost 2 bases, and 9 bases stayed unmatched. Per germline, CDR1 KGHSH and CDR2 LQKENI. CDR3 nucleotides: TGTGCCAGCTCACCACTCGTTCAGGGGGCGACCAACACTGAAGCTTTCTTT. Translating it yields CASSPLVQGATNTEAFF.

There are many counts of this clonotype. The chain is built from TRBV19 and TRBJ2-3; either TRBD1 or TRBD2 may supply D (5 bases each). Germline values: CDR1 LNHDA, CDR2 SQIVND (reference sequence). The CDR3 extends over 15 amino acids. Trimming took off 5 bases at V and 2 bases at J, with 14 bases between the two ends. In nucleotides, the CDR3 is TGTGCCAGTAGTGGGGGAGACTTCGACACAGATACGCAGTATTTT. This gives the protein CASSGGDFDTDTQYF. Full variable domain (outside the CDR3, taken from reference TRBV19 and TRBJ2-3): DGGITQSPKYLFRKEGQNVTLSCEQNLNHDAMYWYRQDPGQGLRLIYYSQIVNDFQKGDIAEGYSVSREKKESFPLTVTSAQKNPTAFYLCASSGGDFDTDTQYFGPGTRLTVL.

Many counts were recorded for this clonotype. J is TRBJ2-2 and V is TRBV20-1, with TRBD2 matching 9 bases. The CDR3 is 16 residues long. Germline CDR1 is DFQATT and CDR2 is SNEGSKA (reference sequence). Unmatched junction bases numbered 7, after V lost 0 bases and J lost 5 bases. The CDR3, as DNA: TGCAGTGCTAGAGACCTAGCGGGACTTTCGACCGGGGAGCTGTTTTTT. As protein: CSARDLAGLSTGELFF.

Many counts were recorded for this clonotype. V and J are TRBV7-2 and TRBJ1-1, with TRBD1 matching 8 bases. The V segment lost 5 bases and the J segment 1 base; nucleotides outside the gene matches: 6. Germline CDR1 and CDR2: SGHTA and FQGNSA. The CDR3 covers 15 residues. CDR3 DNA: TGTGCCAGCAGCCCGGCCGGACAGGGGAACACTGAAGCTTTCTTT. It encodes CASSPAGQGNTEAFF.

This chain connects TRBV5-5 to TRBJ2-7; the D is unclear. This CDR3 has 14 residues. Germline loops: CDR1 SGHKS, CDR2 YYEKEE (reference sequence). V was pared by 4 bases and J by 2 bases, with 13 bases between. CDR3 DNA: TGTGCCAGCAGCGTAGAGCTCAGGACCTACGAGCAGTACTTC. Its translation is CASSVELRTYEQYF.

This clonotype was found many times. The chain links TRBV10-3 to TRBJ2-1; 8 positions agree with TRBD1. This CDR3 has 18 residues. Germline lookup yields CDR1 ENHRY and CDR2 SYGVKD. Trimming took 0 bases from V and 4 from J; bases not matched to a gene: 11. The CDR3 region has the DNA TGTGCCATCAGTGAGTCCTTGGGAGGACAGGGTCAATACAATGAGCAGTTCTTC. Residues: CAISESLGGQGQYNEQFF.

This clonotype was seen a few times. The genes are TRBV5-6 and TRBJ2-5; D possibly uses TRBD1 or TRBD2 (5 bases each). There are 13 residues in the CDR3. Between the trimmed V and J ends, which lost 6 bases and 7 bases, there was a span of 16 bases. Per germline, CDR1 SGHDT and CDR2 YYEEEE. The CDR3 is CASTIMGEWTQYF. DNA of the CDR3: TGTGCCAGCACCATCATGGGGGAATGGACCCAGTACTTC.

In its sample, this clonotype was seen a few times. This rearrangement joins TRBV5-5 to TRBJ1-1; no clear D. The CDR3 contains 17 residues. Germline assignment: CDR1 SGHKS and CDR2 YYEKEE (reference sequence). The V gene lost 0 bases and the J gene lost 0 bases, with 15 bases spanning the gap. The CDR3 DNA reads as TGTGCCAGCAGCTTGGGGGCAGCCTCCAACATGAACACTGAAGCTTTCTTT. Protein: CASSLGAASNMNTEAFF.